This T cell receptor (beta chain) is drawn from a study of shared clonotypes between healthy human individuals. Trimming pared 10 bases from V and 1 base from J, leaving 19 bases between. The CDR3 is 15 residues long. CDR1 and CDR2 (germline): SNHLY, FYNNEI. This table comes from immunoSEQ multiplex PCR, and its TCRdb copy is limited to in-frame clones, with some not included. The sample consists of roughly 1,500,000 clones, 95% to 99% of them appearing once. The chain couples TRBV2 to TRBJ2-5; a possible D gene is TRBD1 (6 bases). The sample was naive CD4+ T cells sorted from blood. Subset here: CD45RA+ positively selected. The TCR comes from a man younger than 45 in good health. In nucleotides, the CDR3 is TGTGCCACCCTGGGGGCAGCAAGCGGCCAAGAGACCCAGTACTTC. Amino acid sequence: CATLGAASGQETQYF.